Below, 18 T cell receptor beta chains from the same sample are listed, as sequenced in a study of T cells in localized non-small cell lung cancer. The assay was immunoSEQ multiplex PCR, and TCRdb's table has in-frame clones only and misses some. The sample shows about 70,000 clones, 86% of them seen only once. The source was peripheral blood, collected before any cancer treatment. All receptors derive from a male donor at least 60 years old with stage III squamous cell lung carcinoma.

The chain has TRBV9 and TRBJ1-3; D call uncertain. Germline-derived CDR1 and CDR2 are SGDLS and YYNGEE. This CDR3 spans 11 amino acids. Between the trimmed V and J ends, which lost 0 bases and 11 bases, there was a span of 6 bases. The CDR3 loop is CASSVEGPIYF. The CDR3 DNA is TGTGCCAGCAGCGTAGAAGGGCCCATATATTTT.

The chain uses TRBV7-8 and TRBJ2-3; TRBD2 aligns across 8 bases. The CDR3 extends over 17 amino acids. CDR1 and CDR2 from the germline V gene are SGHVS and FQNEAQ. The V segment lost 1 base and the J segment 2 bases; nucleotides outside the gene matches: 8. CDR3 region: CASSLVISGGNTDTQYF. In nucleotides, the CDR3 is TGTGCCAGCAGCTTAGTAATAAGCGGGGGAAACACAGATACGCAGTATTTT.

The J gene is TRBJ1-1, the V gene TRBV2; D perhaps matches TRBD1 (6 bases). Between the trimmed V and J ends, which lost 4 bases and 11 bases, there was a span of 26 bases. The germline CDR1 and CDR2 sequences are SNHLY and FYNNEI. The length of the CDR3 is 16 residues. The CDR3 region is CASSGPVGGYQGRAFF. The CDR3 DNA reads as TGTGCCAGCAGTGGCCCGGTCGGGGGCTACCAAGGTCGGGCTTTCTTT.

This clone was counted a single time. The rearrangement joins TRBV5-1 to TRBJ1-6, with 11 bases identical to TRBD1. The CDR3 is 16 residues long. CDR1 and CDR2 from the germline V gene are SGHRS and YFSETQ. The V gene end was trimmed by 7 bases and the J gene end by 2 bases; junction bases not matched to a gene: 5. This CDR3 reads CASGSGQGAYNSPLHF. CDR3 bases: TGCGCCAGCGGCTCGGGACAGGGGGCCTATAATTCACCCCTCCACTTT.

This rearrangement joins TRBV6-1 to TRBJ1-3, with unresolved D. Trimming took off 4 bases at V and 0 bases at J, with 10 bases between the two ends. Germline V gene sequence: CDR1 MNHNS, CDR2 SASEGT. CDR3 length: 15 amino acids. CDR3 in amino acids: CASSGDGLSGNTIYF. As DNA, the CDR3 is TGTGCCAGCAGTGGTGACGGGCTCTCTGGAAACACCATATATTTT.

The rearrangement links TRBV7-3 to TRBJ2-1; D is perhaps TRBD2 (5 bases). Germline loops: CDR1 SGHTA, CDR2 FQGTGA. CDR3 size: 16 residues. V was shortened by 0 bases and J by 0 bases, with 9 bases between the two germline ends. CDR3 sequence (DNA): TGTGCCAGCAGCTTAACACCGGGGAGCTCCTACAATGAGCAGTTCTTC. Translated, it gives CASSLTPGSSYNEQFF.

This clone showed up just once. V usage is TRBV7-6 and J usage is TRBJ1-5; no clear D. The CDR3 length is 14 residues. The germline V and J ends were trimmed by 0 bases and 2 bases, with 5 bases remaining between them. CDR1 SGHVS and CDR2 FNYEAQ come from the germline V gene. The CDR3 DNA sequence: TGTGCCAGCAGCTTAGCAGGGCGCAATCAGCCCCAGCATTTT. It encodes CASSLAGRNQPQHF.

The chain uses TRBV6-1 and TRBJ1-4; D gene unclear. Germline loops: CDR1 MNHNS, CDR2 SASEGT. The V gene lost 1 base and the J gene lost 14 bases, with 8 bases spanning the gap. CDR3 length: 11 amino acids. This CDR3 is CASSEDVGLFF. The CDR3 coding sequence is TGTGCCAGCAGTGAAGATGTGGGGCTGTTTTTT.

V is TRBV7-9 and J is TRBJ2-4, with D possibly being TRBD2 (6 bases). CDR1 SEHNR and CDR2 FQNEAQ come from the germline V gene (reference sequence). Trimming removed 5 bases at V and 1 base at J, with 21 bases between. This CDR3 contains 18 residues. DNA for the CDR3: TGTGCCAGCAGCCGGCCGGGGGTAGGGCAGGTTGCCAAAAACATTCAGTACTTC. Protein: CASSRPGVGQVAKNIQYF.

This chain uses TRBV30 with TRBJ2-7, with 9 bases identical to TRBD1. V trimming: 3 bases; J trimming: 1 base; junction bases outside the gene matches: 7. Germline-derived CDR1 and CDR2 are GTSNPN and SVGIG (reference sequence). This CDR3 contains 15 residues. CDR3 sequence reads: CAWRRRGQGSYEQYF. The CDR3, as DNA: TGTGCCTGGAGGAGACGGGGACAGGGATCCTACGAGCAGTACTTC.

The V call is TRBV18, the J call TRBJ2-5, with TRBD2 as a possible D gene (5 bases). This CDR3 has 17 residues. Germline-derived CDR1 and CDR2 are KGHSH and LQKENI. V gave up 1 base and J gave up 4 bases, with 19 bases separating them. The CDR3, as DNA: TGTGCCAGCTCACCACGGAGGCAGGTGGCGGCAGGAGAGACCCAGTACTTC. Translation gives CASSPRRQVAAGETQYF.

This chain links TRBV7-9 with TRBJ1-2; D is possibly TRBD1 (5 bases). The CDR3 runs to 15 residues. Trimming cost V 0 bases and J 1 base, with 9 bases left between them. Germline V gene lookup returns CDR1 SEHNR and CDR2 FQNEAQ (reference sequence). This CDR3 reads CASSLASGINYGYTF. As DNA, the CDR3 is TGTGCCAGCAGCTTAGCGTCAGGGATTAACTATGGCTACACCTTC.

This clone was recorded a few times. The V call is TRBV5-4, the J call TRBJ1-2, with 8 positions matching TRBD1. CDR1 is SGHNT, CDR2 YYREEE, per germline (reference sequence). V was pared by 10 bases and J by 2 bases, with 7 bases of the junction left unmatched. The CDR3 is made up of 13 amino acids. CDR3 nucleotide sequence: TGTGCCGTGCGGCAGGGGGCAAACTATGGCTACACCTTC. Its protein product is CAVRQGANYGYTF.

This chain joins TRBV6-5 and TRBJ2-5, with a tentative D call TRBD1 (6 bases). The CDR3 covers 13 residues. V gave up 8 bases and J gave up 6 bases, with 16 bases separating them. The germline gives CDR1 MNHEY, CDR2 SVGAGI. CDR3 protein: CASWPGTSQTQYF. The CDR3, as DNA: TGTGCCAGCTGGCCCGGGACATCACAGACCCAGTACTTC.

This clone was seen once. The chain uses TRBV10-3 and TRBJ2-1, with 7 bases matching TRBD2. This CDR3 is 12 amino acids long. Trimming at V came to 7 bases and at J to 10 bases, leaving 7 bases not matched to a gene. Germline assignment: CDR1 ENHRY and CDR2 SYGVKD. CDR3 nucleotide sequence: TGTGCCATCAAAGAGGGAGGGCAGGAGCAGTTCTTC. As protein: CAIKEGGQEQFF.

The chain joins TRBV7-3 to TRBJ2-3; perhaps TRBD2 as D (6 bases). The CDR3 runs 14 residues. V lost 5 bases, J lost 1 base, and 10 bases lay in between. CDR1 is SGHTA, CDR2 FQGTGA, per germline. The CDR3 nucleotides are TGTGCCAGCAGCCGCGGGACTGGCACAGATACGCAGTATTTT. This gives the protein CASSRGTGTDTQYF.

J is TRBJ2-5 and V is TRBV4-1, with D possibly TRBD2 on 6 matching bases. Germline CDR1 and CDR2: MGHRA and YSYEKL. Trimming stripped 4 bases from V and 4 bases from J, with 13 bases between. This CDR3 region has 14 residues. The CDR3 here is CASSREARAETQYF. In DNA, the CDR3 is TGCGCCAGCAGCCGGGAGGCCAGGGCAGAGACCCAGTACTTC.

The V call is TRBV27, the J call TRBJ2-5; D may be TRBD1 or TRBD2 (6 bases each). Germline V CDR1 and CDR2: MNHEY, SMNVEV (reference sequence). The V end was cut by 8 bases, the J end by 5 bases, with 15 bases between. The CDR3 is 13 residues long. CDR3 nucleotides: TGTGCCAGCGGGGGGCCAAAGGCGGAGACCCAGTACTTC. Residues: CASGGPKAETQYF.